Below, one T cell receptor (beta chain) is given with its context. Its antigen target is currently unknown. Base-call qualities are not available, and no considerably larger clone is one nucleotide away. The data belong to a study of CD8+ T cells in alopecia areata (dated by TCRdb to 2017 to 2018). In terms of the full investigation: High-throughput TCRbeta sequencing was used to examine T cell clonal expansion in alopecia areata in both the C3H/HeJ mouse model and human patients. TCRbeta CDR3 regions were amplified by immunoSEQ multiplex PCR with 35 Vbeta forward and 13 Jbeta reverse primers. Scalp clonality was compared among normal scalp (n=4), patchy alopecia areata scalp (n=8), and alopecia totalis/universalis scalp (n=8). Scalp tissue and sorted CD4+ and CD8+ peripheral blood T cells from patchy and totalis/universalis alopecia areata patients and from healthy controls were covered by human TCRbeta sequencing. RNA came from the PAXgene miRNA kit for fixed scalp, the miRNeasy kit for PBMCs, and the RNeasy kit for mouse skin.

There are 15 amino acids in the CDR3, from cysteine to phenylalanine inclusive. The DNA shown is the 45-base CDR3, in frame from base 1. Looking up the germline V gene yields CDR1 SNHLY and CDR2 FYNNEI. Cut back by 7 bases and 0 bases, the V and J ends lie 10 bases apart. The library was generated by the immunoSEQ multiplex PCR assay. To provide template for TCR sequencing, every sample had RNA extracted and reverse transcribed into cDNA. SuperScript III was used for first-strand cDNA synthesis, primed with a 2:1 mix of oligo-dT and random hexamers. Amplification bias was assessed with a synthetic immune receptor repertoire, and residual bias was removed computationally. For the original study's pipeline: Raw reads were preprocessed to remove errors, and CDR3 was defined by IMGT conventions from the conserved cysteine to phenylalanine. Clonality was computed by normalizing Shannon entropy by log2 of the number of productive unique TCRs and subtracting the result from 1. Whether scalp clones were CD4 or CD8 was inferred by matching scalp TCRbeta sequences against CD4 and CD8 repertoires sorted from blood. In TCRdb, the immuneACCESS table is reduced to in-frame sequences with V and J assigned. These tables do not hold every clone; where another copy was compared, an unresolved V gene accounts for under half, and the others remain unexplained. Clone size and V and J calls were adopted from that table, with D and trimming inferred from the DNA. A total of about 140,000 clones appear in this sample, around 57% of them only once. The leading ten clones occupy approximately 4.3% of the sample.

After PBMCs were isolated by density centrifugation and stained for CD3, CD4 and CD8, a FACSAria was used to sort CD4+ and CD8+ T cells. Unaffected controls provided scalp biopsies and blood samples. Results the study describes overall, beyond this receptor: Compared with normal scalp, lesional scalp had higher clonality and more expanded CD8+ clones, particularly in alopecia totalis/universalis, a pattern that suggests antigenic drive. Compared with mice, TCR sequences shared between patients were less clear, possibly partly because of HLA diversity across the patient population. Unlike mouse skin, where gammadelta T cells dominate, normal human skin contains resident alphabeta T cells that get sequenced too, which complicates analysis of the scalp TCR repertoire.

The sequence derives from a human donor in good health. This chain joins TRBV2 to TRBJ2-6; a confident D gene designation cannot be given. Sequences were obtained from CD4+ T cells sorted from blood. CDR3 sequence: CASTTHSSGANVLTF. At the DNA level, the sequence is TGTGCCAGCACTACCCACAGCTCTGGGGCCAACGTCCTGACTTTC.